This passage covers 3 T cell receptor beta chains from one sample sequenced in a study of blood T cell repertoires in COVID-19. Profiling relied on immunoSEQ multiplex PCR, and the TCRdb table lists in-frame clones only, not all of them. The repertoire holds roughly 150,000 clones, 85% seen once, with approximately 8% in the top ten. The sample was peripheral blood. These receptors all come from a woman older than 75 with COVID-19, enrolled during active disease.

The chain carries TRBV4-1 and TRBJ1-1; 9 bases are shared with TRBD1. CDR3 length: 15 residues. The V and J ends lost 2 bases and 5 bases, in that order; junction bases with no gene match: 6. Germline lookup yields CDR1 MGHRA and CDR2 YSYEKL. The CDR3 nucleotides are TGCGCCAGCAGCCAAAGCGGACAGGGGAAAACTGAAGCTTTCTTT. It encodes CASSQSGQGKTEAFF.

The chain has TRBV6-2 or TRBV6-3 and TRBJ1-5; TRBD1 agrees at 9 bases. This CDR3 has 15 amino acids. The germline CDR1 and CDR2 sequences are MNHEY and SVGEGT. With V trimmed by 6 bases and J by 3 bases, 6 bases remained unmatched. This chain's CDR3 is CASSTGTGNNQPQHF. In DNA, the CDR3 is TGTGCCAGCAGCACCGGGACAGGGAACAATCAGCCCCAGCATTTT.

In this sample, this clone turned up a few times. The chain is built from TRBV7-8 and TRBJ2-5; 8 bases line up with TRBD2. This CDR3 has 15 residues. Losses at the gene ends were 7 bases for V and 5 bases for J; bases not matched to a gene: 12. The germline V gene encodes CDR1 SGHVS and CDR2 FQNEAQ. The CDR3, as DNA: TGTGCCAGCACGGGCGGGGGGATTCCTCGGGAGACCCAGTACTTC. Translation: CASTGGGIPRETQYF.